The sequence of this T cell receptor (beta chain) was determined in a study of Ad26.COV2.S vaccination and SARS-CoV-2 variants. Study in general: Donor got 5x10^10 or 1x10^11 viral particles of Ad26.COV2.S. Whole-study findings and limits: It is possible that the TCR breadth and depth analyses underestimated the total T cell responses.

Only in-frame clones appear in the TCRdb table, and some are missing; sequencing was by immunoSEQ multiplex PCR. This table holds roughly 400,000 clones, about 91% found once. Treatment specified: around 19 received Ad26.COV2.S at low or high dose, single or two shots; about 5 received placebo; per-sample allocation not given. Samples came from day 63 after the first vaccine or placebo injection. As for this clone: What it recognizes is unknown.

Between the trimmed V and J ends, which lost 6 bases and 0 bases, there was a span of 6 bases. There are 13 residues in the CDR3. Per the germline V gene, CDR1 is SNHLY and CDR2 is FYNNEI. The sample here was peripheral blood, taken in a trial of Ad26.COV2.S vaccine versus placebo. The clonotype originates from a person between 18 and 65 years old who received the Ad26.COV2.S COVID-19 vaccine or a placebo. The chain employs TRBV2 and TRBJ1-3; the D is unclear. The CDR3 sequence: CASSGLSGNTIYF. As DNA, the CDR3 is TGTGCCAGCAGCGGCCTCTCTGGAAACACCATATATTTT.